This section outlines one T cell receptor (beta chain) sequence together with its context. The germline gives CDR1 LNHNV, CDR2 YYDKDF (reference sequence). The CDR3 length is 17 residues. Trimming cost V 0 bases and J 4 bases; bases outside gene matches: 6. This entry comes from a study of yellow fever vaccine responses in identical twins. TCRdb passed the RT-PCR reads through MiXCR, listing each CDR3 protein once. This sample carries some 4,600 distinct CDR3 sequences, over 75% of them seen once, and the ten largest clones take over 2.5%. Sample: T cells from blood (PBMCs), unsorted or a sorted subset (not recorded which), taken before or after yellow fever vaccination (not recorded which). This receptor was identified in a woman between 18 and 29 years old who received the yellow fever vaccine. This chain connects TRBV15 to TRBJ2-1, with 10 nucleotides matching TRBD1. CDR3 sequence (DNA): TGTGCCACCAGCAGAGATCGTCTGGGACAGGGGTACAATGAGCAGTTCTTC. Its protein is CATSRDRLGQGYNEQFF.